These 29 T cell receptor beta chains came from one sample sequenced in a study of control samples from healthy donors and cancer patients. Sequenced by immunoSEQ multiplex PCR; TCRdb stores in-frame clones only, minus some. The sample has 75,000 to 90,000 clones, over 75% seen once. The sample consisted of blood. These receptor sequences come from a man aged 45-65 years in good health.

This chain joins TRBV5-5 and TRBJ1-1; 7 bases line up with TRBD1. V gave up 1 base and J gave up 4 bases; unmatched junction bases: 7. CDR3 size: 15 residues. Germline lookup yields CDR1 SGHKS and CDR2 YYEKEE (reference sequence). In DNA, the CDR3 is TGTGCCAGCAGCTTGATGGAGGGGGCGATCACTGAAGCTTTCTTT. This sequence encodes CASSLMEGAITEAFF.

The V call is TRBV7-6, the J call TRBJ1-1; 9 positions agree with TRBD1. Looked up from germline, CDR1 is SGHVS and CDR2 is FNYEAQ. The CDR3 contains 17 residues. V shed 1 base and J 5 bases; nucleotides not matched to a gene: 11. For the CDR3, the DNA is TGTGCCAGCAGCTTAGTGTCTTACAGGGGGCGCGAAACTGAAGCTTTCTTT. Amino acids: CASSLVSYRGRETEAFF.

The chain couples TRBV30 to TRBJ1-5; TRBD1 agrees at 9 bases. This CDR3 comprises 13 residues. Unmatched junction bases numbered 5, after V lost 4 bases and J lost 7 bases. Germline V gives CDR1 GTSNPN, CDR2 SVGIG (reference sequence). The CDR3 DNA reads TGTGCCTGGAAGGGACAGGGCGGCCAGCCCCAGCATTTT. It codes for CAWKGQGGQPQHF.

The J gene is TRBJ2-5, the V gene TRBV21-1; the listed D gene, TRBD2, was not tested against the DNA. TRBV21-1 is deemed a pseudogene. This CDR3 region has 12 residues. CDR3 protein: CASSKSPRTQYF. The CDR3 DNA is TGTGCCAGCAGCAAAAGCCCGAGGACCCAGTACTTC.

This clone was picked up a small number of times. This chain connects TRBV4-2 to TRBJ1-1; 7 bases are shared with TRBD1. Germline V gene lookup returns CDR1 LGHNA and CDR2 YNFKEQ. Unmatched junction bases numbered 3, after V lost 1 base and J lost 1 base. This CDR3 is built from 15 residues. CDR3 sequence (DNA): TGTGCCAGCAGCCAAGTGCAGGGGGAGAACACTGAAGCTTTCTTT. Amino acids: CASSQVQGENTEAFF.

CDR3 sequence: CATHPRGGTGWGNQPQHF. The CDR3 bases are TGTGCCACCCATCCTAGGGGCGGGACAGGGTGGGGCAATCAGCCCCAGCATTTT. The rearrangement joins TRBV27 to TRBJ1-5; 9 bases align to TRBD1. This CDR3 spans 18 amino acids. The germline gives CDR1 MNHEY, CDR2 SMNVEV (reference sequence). The ends lost 10 bases at V and 2 bases at J; junction bases unmatched: 18.

The chain links TRBV6-5 to TRBJ2-7, with 8 bases aligning to TRBD2. From germline, CDR1 is MNHEY and CDR2 SVGAGI. V dropped 7 bases and J dropped 0; count of bases not matched to a gene: 8. This CDR3 contains 15 residues. CDR3 in amino acids: CASTLSGGHSYEQYF. In DNA form, the CDR3 reads TGTGCCAGCACCCTAAGCGGGGGCCACTCCTACGAGCAGTACTTC.

This chain uses TRBV6-5 with TRBJ2-7; 8 positions match TRBD1. CDR1 is MNHEY, CDR2 SVGAGI, per germline. The CDR3 spans 15 residues. The V gene end was trimmed by 6 bases and the J gene end by 3 bases; junction bases not matched to a gene: 10. CDR3 sequence (DNA): TGTGCCAGCAGCATAGACACCGGGACAGGCTACGAGCAGTACTTC. The encoded protein is CASSIDTGTGYEQYF.

This chain joins TRBV11-2 and TRBJ2-5, with D uncertain. V lost 3 bases to trimming and J lost 4 bases, with 9 bases between them. In germline, CDR1 is SGHAT, CDR2 FQNNGV. CDR3 length: 13 amino acids. CDR3 region: CASSFRGVETQYF. For the CDR3, the DNA is TGTGCCAGCAGCTTCCGTGGGGTAGAGACCCAGTACTTC.

The rearrangement links TRBV7-9 to TRBJ1-3, with TRBD1 as a possible D gene (5 bases). The V and J ends lost 6 bases and 0 bases respectively, with 12 bases between them. Germline CDR1 reads SEHNR; CDR2 reads FQNEAQ (reference sequence). The CDR3 has 15 amino acids. This chain's CDR3 is CASRRDGVSGNTIYF. The CDR3, as DNA: TGTGCCAGCAGGCGGGACGGGGTCTCTGGAAACACCATATATTTT.

This chain joins TRBV6-2 or TRBV6-3 and TRBJ2-7, with D hard to call. Germline CDR1 and CDR2: MNHEY and SVGEGT. V lost 5 bases and J 3 bases, leaving 20 bases between the germline ends. The CDR3 spans 16 residues. The CDR3 protein is CASSTGRPEWGYEQYF. DNA of the CDR3: TGTGCCAGCAGTACCGGCCGGCCTGAGTGGGGCTACGAGCAGTACTTC.

The count of this clone is one. DNA for the CDR3: TGTGCCAGCTCACCAGTGGGGACCCAGCAGTTCTTC. As protein: CASSPVGTQQFF. The rearrangement joins TRBV18 to TRBJ2-1; TRBD1 or TRBD2 may be the D gene (5 bases each). This CDR3 has 12 residues. Germline loops: CDR1 KGHSH, CDR2 LQKENI. V lost 2 bases, J lost 11 bases, and 10 bases lay in between.

This CDR3 is CATVNRGSNEKLFF. Written as DNA, the CDR3 is TGTGCCACCGTGAACAGGGGGAGTAATGAAAAACTGTTTTTT. This rearrangement joins TRBV15 to TRBJ1-4, with TRBD1 matching over 8 bases. This CDR3 is 14 amino acids long. Germline trimming cut 8 bases from V and 4 bases from J; bases unmatched to any gene: 6. Per the germline V gene, CDR1 is LNHNV and CDR2 is YYDKDF (reference sequence).

The chain carries TRBV30 and TRBJ1-6; 7 bases line up with TRBD1. CDR3 length: 13 amino acids. The V segment lost 1 base and the J segment 10 bases; nucleotides outside the gene matches: 4. Germline CDR1 GTSNPN, CDR2 SVGIG (reference sequence). CDR3 in amino acids: CAWSETGKSPLHF. CDR3 coding DNA: TGTGCCTGGAGTGAGACAGGGAAATCACCCCTCCACTTT.

V is TRBV11-2 and J is TRBJ2-2; possibly TRBD1 or TRBD2 for D (5 bases each). The CDR3 is 16 residues long. CDR1 SGHAT and CDR2 FQNNGV come from the germline V gene. Trimming pared 4 bases from V and 0 bases from J, leaving 12 bases between. Here the CDR3 reads CASSSWGTANTGELFF. The CDR3 DNA reads as TGTGCCAGCAGCTCATGGGGGACGGCGAACACCGGGGAGCTGTTTTTT.

The chain couples TRBV7-2 to TRBJ1-1; D remains ambiguous. Germline lookup yields CDR1 SGHTA and CDR2 FQGNSA. The CDR3 spans 14 residues. V lost 0 bases and J lost 6, with 11 bases in between. The CDR3 coding sequence is TGTGCCAGCAGCTTAGCGCTCGATACCGCTGAAGCTTTCTTT. Residues: CASSLALDTAEAFF.

J is TRBJ2-3 and V is TRBV21-1. TRBV21-1 is a pseudogene. This CDR3 contains 17 residues. As DNA, the CDR3 is TGTGCCAGCAGCAAAGCTGTGGGTAGGTTACCCCTGGATACGCAGTATTTT. This sequence encodes CASSKAVGRLPLDTQYF.

This chain joins TRBV7-8 and TRBJ2-1; 7 nucleotides agree with TRBD1. The germline CDR1 and CDR2 sequences are SGHVS and FQNEAQ. The CDR3 length is 16 residues. The V gene end was trimmed by 7 bases and the J gene end by 4 bases; junction bases not matched to a gene: 13. The CDR3 region has the DNA TGTGCCAGCAATGTGGGGGAAAGGGGGCGATACAATGAGCAGTTCTTC. Translating it yields CASNVGERGRYNEQFF.

The V gene is TRBV9, the J gene TRBJ2-7; the match to TRBD1 covers 8 bases. Germline V gene data show CDR1 as SGDLS and CDR2 as YYNGEE. CDR3 size: 15 residues. The J segment lost 3 bases and the V segment lost 0 bases, leaving 5 bases of the junction unmatched. The CDR3 is CASSVAGTGGYEQYF. The DNA for the CDR3 is TGTGCCAGCAGCGTAGCAGGAACAGGGGGCTACGAGCAGTACTTC.

CDR3 residues: CASSPLAGDYDNEQFF. CDR3 DNA: TGTGCCAGCAGCCCCCTAGCGGGGGACTATGACAATGAGCAGTTCTTC. V gene TRBV9 combines with J gene TRBJ2-1, with TRBD2 identical over 10 bases. Trimming cost V 4 bases and J 5 bases; bases outside gene matches: 9. CDR1 SGDLS and CDR2 YYNGEE come from the germline V gene. The CDR3 runs 16 residues.

J is TRBJ1-6 and V is TRBV10-3; 9 nucleotides agree with TRBD1. The CDR3 extends over 15 amino acids. Germline assignment: CDR1 ENHRY and CDR2 SYGVKD. Losses at the gene ends were 7 bases for V and 10 bases for J; bases not matched to a gene: 11. Written as DNA, the CDR3 is TGTGCCATCACCGAACAGGACAGGGGAGGCTCACCCCTCCACTTT. Its translation: CAITEQDRGGSPLHF.

CDR3 sequence (DNA): TGTGCCACCAGTCCCCATGTCGGGACTTTCTCTGGAAACACCATATATTTT. The encoded protein is CATSPHVGTFSGNTIYF. The V call is TRBV24-1, the J call TRBJ1-3, with D possibly TRBD1 on 5 matching bases. The CDR3 covers 17 residues. The V gene's germline CDR1 is KGHDR and CDR2 SFDVKD. Trimming stripped 6 bases from V and 0 bases from J, with 17 bases between.

Written as DNA, the CDR3 is TGTGCCAGCAGCCAGGAGGGGACTCTTCCCGGGTCACCCCTCCACTTT. It specifies CASSQEGTLPGSPLHF. The V and J genes are TRBV14 and TRBJ1-6, with D perhaps TRBD1 (5 bases). The CDR3 loop spans 16 amino acids. Germline loops: CDR1 SGHDN, CDR2 FVKESK. Trimming took off 3 bases at V and 10 bases at J, with 19 bases between the two ends.

The chain links TRBV6-5 to TRBJ2-5, with 10 positions matching TRBD1. Germline V gene data show CDR1 as MNHEY and CDR2 as SVGAGI. Trimming at V came to 6 bases and at J to 5 bases, leaving 6 bases not matched to a gene. The CDR3 totals 14 residues. This CDR3 is CASSGQGVIETQYF. Here the CDR3 DNA reads TGTGCCAGCAGCGGACAGGGGGTTATTGAGACCCAGTACTTC.

The chain recombines TRBV6-1 with TRBJ2-7, with 10 positions matching TRBD1. The germline V gene has CDR1 MNHNS and CDR2 SASEGT. The CDR3 covers 15 residues. J was trimmed by 5 bases and V by 0 bases; bases with no gene match: 4. The CDR3 DNA reads TGTGCCAGCAGTGAAGCGGGACAGGGGTCCCACGAGCAGTACTTC. Protein: CASSEAGQGSHEQYF.

The chain links TRBV19 to TRBJ1-5, with no clear D. The CDR3 totals 15 residues. Germline V gene data show CDR1 as LNHDA and CDR2 as SQIVND (reference sequence). Trimming took off 5 bases at V and 1 base at J, with 12 bases between the two ends. CDR3 sequence reads: CASSPWRGSNQPQHF. Here the CDR3 DNA reads TGTGCCAGTAGTCCGTGGAGAGGAAGCAATCAGCCCCAGCATTTT. Supplemented by reference TRBV19 and TRBJ1-5, the full variable domain reads DGGITQSPKYLFRKEGQNVTLSCEQNLNHDAMYWYRQDPGQGLRLIYYSQIVNDFQKGDIAEGYSVSREKKESFPLTVTSAQKNPTAFYLCASSPWRGSNQPQHFGDGTRLSIL.

The chain is built from TRBV5-4 and TRBJ2-1; D remains ambiguous. The CDR3 extends over 15 amino acids. The germline V gene encodes CDR1 SGHNT and CDR2 YYREEE (reference sequence). V shed 3 bases and J shed 1 base, with 11 bases lying between them. The CDR3 is CASSSSVLSYNEQFF. DNA of the CDR3: TGTGCCAGCAGCTCTTCCGTATTGTCCTACAATGAGCAGTTCTTC.

In nucleotides, the CDR3 is TGTGCCAGCAGACCGGTCAGGGGGCGGTTAGATGAGCAGTTCTTC. Residues: CASRPVRGRLDEQFF. This chain connects TRBV7-8 to TRBJ2-1, with 8 bases matching TRBD1. After removal of 6 bases from V and 8 bases from J, the junction contained 12 bases not matched to a gene. Germline loops: CDR1 SGHVS, CDR2 FQNEAQ. The length of the CDR3 is 15 residues.

This clone was seen only a few times. V gene TRBV5-1 combines with J gene TRBJ2-5; 7 bases fit TRBD2. Germline values: CDR1 SGHRS, CDR2 YFSETQ. Trimming removed 0 bases from V and 2 bases from J; junction bases left unmatched: 7. The CDR3 is made up of 16 amino acids. The CDR3 loop reads CASSLGASGAQETQYF. In nucleotides, the CDR3 is TGCGCCAGCAGCTTGGGGGCTAGCGGAGCACAAGAGACCCAGTACTTC. The whole variable domain, filled in from reference TRBV5-1 and TRBJ2-5, reads KAGVTQTPRYLIKTRGQQVTLSCSPISGHRSVSWYQQTPGQGLQFLFEYFSETQRNKGNFPGRFSGRQFSNSRSEMNVSTLELGDSALYLCASSLGASGAQETQYFGPGTRLLVL.